The 27 T cell receptor beta chains in this list originate from one sample, sequenced in a study of T-cell memory formation after mild COVID-19. Each CDR3 protein is one row after TCRdb ran MiXCR on the 5' RACE reads. Here the sample spans about 110,000 distinct CDR3 sequences, approximately 15% being singletons. The sequenced material came from PBMCs or a T cell subset sorted from them (not recorded which). The receptors shown here come from a man aged 18 to 29 who had mild COVID-19 (a few samples of this study predate the infection). Cell type and time point are not known.

This clonotype was seen a few times. The chain recombines TRBV12-3 or TRBV12-4 with TRBJ1-3, with unresolved D. The CDR3 has 17 amino acids. V was clipped by 4 bases and J by 1 base, with 17 bases between them. CDR3 residues: CASSSRGWVGSGNTIYF. The CDR3, as DNA: TGTGCCAGCAGTTCCCGAGGGTGGGTCGGGTCTGGAAACACCATATATTTT.

This chain connects TRBV4-3 to TRBJ2-1, with a possible D match to TRBD2 (6 bases). This CDR3 comprises 15 residues. V was cut by 0 bases and J by 3 bases, with 9 bases left in between. Germline V gives CDR1 LGHNA, CDR2 YSLEER. In DNA form, the CDR3 reads TGCGCCAGCAGCCAAGATTCGGGGGTCTACAATGAGCAGTTCTTC. Translation: CASSQDSGVYNEQFF.

At least ten counts were recorded for this clonotype. The chain carries TRBV12-3 or TRBV12-4 and TRBJ1-1; no clear D gene. The V gene lost 2 bases and the J gene lost 8 bases, with 9 bases spanning the gap. This CDR3 spans 12 amino acids. The CDR3 coding sequence is TGTGCCAGCAGTTTATCGGGTCTCGAAGCTTTCTTT. The encoded protein is CASSLSGLEAFF.

Only a few counts were recorded for this clonotype. The chain joins TRBV5-1 to TRBJ2-1; the match to TRBD1 covers 10 bases. The CDR3 length is 13 residues. Germline CDR1 SGHRS, CDR2 YFSETQ. Germline trimming cut 4 bases from V and 8 bases from J; bases unmatched to any gene: 3. For the CDR3, the DNA is TGCGCCAGCAGCCTAGGGACAGGGGATGAGCAGTTCTTC. This gives the protein CASSLGTGDEQFF.

This clonotype came up a few times. CDR3 in amino acids: CASSPLASYEQYF. For the CDR3, the DNA is TGTGCCAGCAGCCCCTTGGCCTCGTACGAGCAGTACTTC. This chain uses TRBV7-2 with TRBJ2-7; unclear D gene. The CDR3 totals 13 residues. Germline-derived CDR1 and CDR2 are SGHTA and FQGNSA. Trimming left V 5 bases short and J 4 bases short, with 12 bases between. The whole variable domain, remainder taken from reference TRBV7-2 and TRBJ2-7, is GAGVSQSPSNKVTEKGKDVELRCDPISGHTALYWYRQSLGQGLEFLIYFQGNSAPDKSGLPSDRFSAERTGGSVSTLTIQRTQQEDSAVYLCASSPLASYEQYFGPGTRLTVT.

This clonotype was recorded many times. This rearrangement joins TRBV4-1 to TRBJ2-5, with D possibly TRBD2 on 5 matching bases. The CDR3 is 16 residues long. V dropped 1 base and J dropped 2 bases, with 14 bases sitting between them. CDR1 is MGHRA and CDR2 is YSYEKL in the germline V gene. CDR3 in amino acids: CASSQGAGITQETQYF. Here the CDR3 DNA reads TGCGCCAGCAGCCAAGGCGCCGGGATCACACAAGAGACCCAGTACTTC.

The rearrangement uses TRBV4-3 and TRBJ1-1; D is ambiguous. Germline V gene data show CDR1 as LGHNA and CDR2 as YSLEER. The CDR3 extends over 13 amino acids. The germline V and J ends were trimmed by 1 base and 6 bases, with 9 bases remaining between them. The CDR3 loop is CASSQGGWAEAFF. The CDR3 DNA reads TGCGCCAGCAGCCAAGGCGGTTGGGCTGAAGCTTTCTTT.

The chain is built from TRBV12-3 or TRBV12-4 and TRBJ2-2; TRBD2 might be the D (6 bases). V gave up 4 bases and J gave up 4 bases, with 10 bases separating them. There are 14 residues in the CDR3. The CDR3 nucleotides read TGTGCCAGCAGTTCGGGACTGACCACCGGGGAGCTGTTTTTT. This codes for CASSSGLTTGELFF.

This rearrangement joins TRBV12-3 or TRBV12-4 to TRBJ2-1; 7 nucleotides align to TRBD1. The CDR3 runs to 15 residues. With 6 bases clipped from V and 9 bases from J, the junction kept 14 bases outside the gene matches. This CDR3 is CASRTGVSQSREQFF. CDR3 bases: TGTGCCAGCAGAACAGGGGTTAGTCAGTCTCGTGAGCAGTTCTTC.

This clonotype was detected many times. The rearrangement links TRBV7-6 to TRBJ2-3; 7 nucleotides align to TRBD1. The junction had 6 bases not matched to a gene; V was cut back by 2 bases and J by 4 bases. Germline-derived CDR1 and CDR2 are SGHVS and FNYEAQ. CDR3 size: 15 residues. CDR3 sequence reads: CASSLLQGNPDTQYF. Here the CDR3 DNA reads TGTGCCAGCAGCTTACTACAGGGGAACCCAGATACGCAGTATTTT. The variable domain in full, completed from reference TRBV7-6 and TRBJ2-3, reads GAGVSQSPRYKVTKRGQDVALRCDPISGHVSLYWYRQALGQGPEFLTYFNYEAQQDKSGLPNDRFSAERPEGSISTLTIQRTEQRDSAMYRCASSLLQGNPDTQYFGPGTRLTVL.

V gene TRBV10-2 combines with J gene TRBJ1-1; TRBD1 is a possible D gene (5 bases). The CDR3 contains 12 residues. Between the trimmed V and J ends, which lost 4 bases and 6 bases, there was a span of 9 bases. From germline, CDR1 is WSHSY and CDR2 SAAADI. The CDR3 protein is CASSGWGAEAFF. CDR3 in DNA: TGCGCCAGCAGTGGCTGGGGGGCTGAAGCTTTCTTT.

Only a few counts were recorded for this clonotype. The gene calls are TRBV13 and TRBJ2-4; D is perhaps TRBD1 or TRBD2 (6 bases each). Germline V gene data show CDR1 as PRHDT and CDR2 as FYEKMQ (reference sequence). The CDR3 loop spans 14 amino acids. With 5 bases removed from V and 0 bases from J, the gap between germline ends came to 8 bases. CDR3 residues: CASSKGGAKNIQYF. As DNA, the CDR3 is TGTGCCAGCAGCAAGGGGGGAGCCAAAAACATTCAGTACTTC.

This rearrangement joins TRBV5-4 to TRBJ2-7; TRBD2 agrees at 9 bases. Germline CDR1 reads SGHNT; CDR2 reads YYREEE (reference sequence). This CDR3 has 14 amino acids. V lost 5 bases to trimming and J lost 8 bases; unmatched junction nucleotides: 11. CDR3 DNA: TGTGCCAGCAGTTTAGCGGGGGCCCTCGTTCAGCAGTACGTC. This translates into CASSLAGALVQQYV.

In this sample, this clonotype turned up a few times. The V and J genes are TRBV5-4 and TRBJ1-2, with D unclear. The V and J ends lost 0 bases and 3 bases respectively, with 12 bases between them. The germline gives CDR1 SGHNT, CDR2 YYREEE (reference sequence). There are 15 residues in the CDR3. The CDR3 DNA reads TGTGCCAGCAGCTTGGCCGGAGCAGACTACTATGGCTACACCTTC. This sequence encodes CASSLAGADYYGYTF.

This clonotype was counted at least ten times. This chain joins TRBV6-6 and TRBJ2-2; D is ambiguous. This CDR3 has 13 residues. Germline V lookup: CDR1 MNHNY, CDR2 SVGAGI (reference sequence). V lost 1 base and J 5 bases, leaving 5 bases between the germline ends. The CDR3 DNA follows: TGTGCCAGCAGTTACTTCGCAACCGGGGAGCTGTTTTTT. It yields the protein CASSYFATGELFF.

V is TRBV19 and J is TRBJ1-5; D might be TRBD1 (5 bases). The germline V gene has CDR1 LNHDA and CDR2 SQIVND (reference sequence). Trimming cost V 7 bases and J 0 bases, with 13 bases left between them. This CDR3 has 15 residues. The CDR3 DNA reads TGTGCCAGTACCTCGAAGGGGTTTAGCAATCAGCCCCAGCATTTT. Translating it yields CASTSKGFSNQPQHF.

This clonotype was picked up a small number of times. The gene calls are TRBV6-5 and TRBJ1-3, with 7 positions matching TRBD1. This CDR3 has 17 residues. The germline gives CDR1 MNHEY, CDR2 SVGAGI. V was clipped by 5 bases and J by 0 bases; unmatched bases: 10. CDR3 sequence (DNA): TGTGCCAGCAGTCTCAGGACAGGAACGTACTCTGGAAACACCATATATTTT. Translating gives CASSLRTGTYSGNTIYF.

The V gene is TRBV27, the J gene TRBJ2-7, with D perhaps TRBD1 (5 bases). The germline gives CDR1 MNHEY, CDR2 SMNVEV (reference sequence). With 0 bases removed from V and 3 bases from J, the gap between germline ends came to 12 bases. The CDR3 spans 15 residues. The CDR3 loop is CASSLSGQGSYEQYV. The CDR3 DNA sequence: TGTGCCAGCAGTTTATCCGGGCAGGGAAGCTACGAGCAGTACGTC.

This clonotype was counted between two and nine times. V and J are TRBV7-8 and TRBJ2-7; D call uncertain. Germline CDR1 reads SGHVS; CDR2 reads FQNEAQ. V gave up 1 base and J gave up 6 bases, with 13 bases separating them. The CDR3 is 14 amino acids. The CDR3 reads CASSLGPDFSEQYF. DNA of the CDR3: TGTGCCAGCAGCTTAGGTCCGGATTTCTCCGAGCAGTACTTC.

The rearrangement uses TRBV12-3 or TRBV12-4 and TRBJ2-7; tentatively, D is TRBD2 (6 bases). Trimming took off 8 bases at V and 5 bases at J, with 16 bases between the two ends. The CDR3 totals 13 residues. CDR3 sequence: CASGGEGSHEQYF. CDR3 sequence (DNA): TGTGCCAGCGGAGGGGAAGGATCCCACGAGCAGTACTTC.

This chain links TRBV6-2 or TRBV6-3 with TRBJ2-5; D not resolved. CDR1 and CDR2 from the germline V gene are MNHEY and SVGEGT. The CDR3 has 14 residues. V dropped 8 bases and J dropped 6 bases, with 19 bases sitting between them. Here the CDR3 reads CASSLSDVLKTQYF. In DNA, the CDR3 is TGTGCCAGCTCCCTATCGGATGTTTTAAAGACCCAGTACTTC.

This clonotype was observed a handful of times. The chain recombines TRBV5-6 with TRBJ2-7, with D perhaps TRBD2 (6 bases). The V gene lost 0 bases and the J gene lost 3 bases, with 13 bases spanning the gap. The CDR3 length is 15 residues. Per the germline V gene, CDR1 is SGHDT and CDR2 is YYEEEE. CDR3 loop: CASSLGAGNIYEQYV. The CDR3 DNA is TGTGCCAGCAGCTTGGGGGCGGGGAACATCTACGAGCAGTACGTC.

This clonotype was detected ten times or more. The chain employs TRBV4-1 and TRBJ2-7; 10 bases match TRBD2. The CDR3 is made up of 15 amino acids. With V trimmed by 3 bases and J by 3 bases, 5 bases remained unmatched. From germline, CDR1 is MGHRA and CDR2 YSYEKL. CDR3 in amino acids: CASSHRTSGDYEQYF. The CDR3 region has the DNA TGCGCCAGCAGCCATCGAACTAGCGGGGACTACGAGCAGTACTTC.

This clonotype was seen more than once but under ten times. The J gene is TRBJ2-1, the V gene TRBV29-1; 14 bases map to TRBD2. The germline V gene has CDR1 SQVTM and CDR2 ANQGSEA. With 0 bases clipped from V and 10 bases from J, the junction kept 11 bases outside the gene matches. The CDR3 extends over 17 amino acids. The CDR3 spells CSVEDAGLAGGLEEQFF. The CDR3, as DNA: TGCAGCGTTGAAGACGCCGGACTAGCGGGGGGCTTGGAAGAGCAGTTCTTC.

This clonotype has at least ten counts. The rearrangement links TRBV6-5 to TRBJ2-7; 8 bases are shared with TRBD1. V lost 6 bases, J lost 4 bases, and 8 bases stayed unmatched. CDR1 is MNHEY, CDR2 SVGAGI, per germline. The CDR3 covers 14 residues. The CDR3 nucleotides read TGTGCCAGCAGCCCAGGACAGGGAAGATACGAGCAGTACTTC. As protein: CASSPGQGRYEQYF.

There are a few counts of this clonotype. V usage is TRBV7-9 and J usage is TRBJ2-7; D might be TRBD1 or TRBD2, each matching 6 bases. This CDR3 is built from 14 residues. CDR1 is SEHNR, CDR2 FQNEAQ, per germline (reference sequence). Trimming cost V 5 bases and J 6 bases, with 17 bases left between them. CDR3 bases: TGTGCCAGCAGCCAAGGTCGGGGGCTAGGCGAGCAGTACGTC. The encoded protein is CASSQGRGLGEQYV.

The chain is built from TRBV5-1 and TRBJ2-7; 7 nucleotides agree with TRBD2. The CDR3 extends over 14 amino acids. Germline CDR1 SGHRS, CDR2 YFSETQ. Trimming at V came to 4 bases and at J to 2 bases, leaving 6 bases not matched to a gene. CDR3 amino acids: CASSTWGGTYEQYV. CDR3 bases: TGCGCCAGCAGCACGTGGGGGGGGACCTACGAGCAGTACGTC.